Below, 11 T cell receptor beta chains from the same sample are listed, as sequenced in a study of blood T cell repertoires in COVID-19. Some clones are missing from TCRdb's copy, which holds only in-frame ones; the method was immunoSEQ multiplex PCR. The sample contains approximately 150,000 clones, 81% of which appear only once. Sequencing was performed on peripheral blood. All receptors come from a man between 60 and 75 years old with active or convalescent COVID-19.

The gene calls are TRBV19 and TRBJ1-1, with 10 nucleotides matching TRBD1. The CDR3 spans 14 residues. The V and J ends lost 7 bases and 4 bases, in that order; junction bases with no gene match: 6. Germline-derived CDR1 and CDR2 are LNHDA and SQIVND (reference sequence). In DNA, the CDR3 is TGTGCCAGTATTGACAGGGGGCGCGCCACTGAAGCTTTCTTT. Its translation is CASIDRGRATEAFF.

This rearrangement joins TRBV4-1 to TRBJ2-3, with 11 positions matching TRBD2. The CDR3 totals 16 residues. Germline CDR1 and CDR2: MGHRA and YSYEKL. The trim removed 4 bases at V and 2 bases at J, leaving 5 bases unmatched. CDR3 DNA sequence: TGCGCCAGCAGCCCAGGACTAGCGGGTTTCACAGATACGCAGTATTTT. This encodes CASSPGLAGFTDTQYF.

The J gene is TRBJ1-2, the V gene TRBV5-1; a weak D match, TRBD1 (6 bases). Germline CDR1 is SGHRS and CDR2 is YFSETQ. This CDR3 comprises 15 residues. V lost 4 bases to trimming and J lost 10 bases, with 23 bases between them. CDR3 region: CASSKLGQLPADYTF. The CDR3 DNA sequence: TGCGCCAGCAGCAAACTAGGACAGCTCCCTGCTGACTACACCTTC. Combining the CDR3 with reference TRBV5-1 and TRBJ1-2 gives the whole variable domain KAGVTQTPRYLIKTRGQQVTLSCSPISGHRSVSWYQQTPGQGLQFLFEYFSETQRNKGNFPGRFSGRQFSNSRSEMNVSTLELGDSALYLCASSKLGQLPADYTFGSGTRLTVV.

The chain carries TRBV4-2 and TRBJ2-1; 10 nucleotides agree with TRBD2. The trim removed 1 base at V and 3 bases at J, leaving 3 bases unmatched. Germline CDR1 is LGHNA and CDR2 is YNFKEQ. The length of the CDR3 is 16 residues. For the CDR3, the DNA is TGTGCCAGCAGCCAAGTAGGGACTAGCGACTACAATGAGCAGTTCTTC. Translating gives CASSQVGTSDYNEQFF.

This chain links TRBV29-1 with TRBJ1-2; TRBD1 matches at 9 bases. Germline values: CDR1 SQVTM, CDR2 ANQGSEA. The CDR3 loop spans 13 amino acids. Losses at the gene ends were 5 bases for V and 5 bases for J; bases not matched to a gene: 6. CDR3 nucleotide sequence: TGCAGCGTTACGACAGGGGGTACATATGGCTACACCTTC. Translating it yields CSVTTGGTYGYTF.

This chain uses TRBV5-1 with TRBJ2-7; D not certain. This CDR3 has 14 amino acids. The germline gives CDR1 SGHRS, CDR2 YFSETQ. Trimming left V 4 bases short and J 1 base short, with 12 bases between. The CDR3 region has the DNA TGCGCCAGCAGCCCCCGACACGATTCCTACGAGCAGTACTTC. This encodes CASSPRHDSYEQYF.

The chain links TRBV24-1 to TRBJ1-4; 7 bases map to TRBD1. V trimming: 4 bases; J trimming: 5 bases; junction bases outside the gene matches: 6. The CDR3 has 15 residues. CDR1 and CDR2 (germline): KGHDR, SFDVKD. This CDR3 is CATSDDGTVNEKLFF. DNA of the CDR3: TGTGCCACCAGTGACGATGGGACAGTAAATGAAAAACTGTTTTTT.

This chain uses TRBV5-5 with TRBJ2-7; 9 bases match TRBD2. The CDR3 runs to 15 residues. CDR1 and CDR2 (germline): SGHKS, YYEKEE (reference sequence). V lost 0 bases and J lost 3; bases outside the gene matches: 4. CDR3 residues: CASSLEGGRVYEQYF. DNA for the CDR3: TGTGCCAGCAGCTTGGAGGGCGGGAGGGTCTACGAGCAGTACTTC.

The rearrangement joins TRBV7-3 to TRBJ1-4; 7 nucleotides align to TRBD1. V shed 1 base, J shed 8 bases, and the junction held 1 base outside the gene matches. Germline CDR1 SGHTA, CDR2 FQGTGA. The CDR3 runs 13 residues. Here the CDR3 reads CASSLKQGEKLFF. The CDR3 DNA reads as TGTGCCAGCAGCTTAAAACAGGGGGAAAAACTGTTTTTT.

V usage is TRBV5-4 and J usage is TRBJ2-7, with a tentative D call TRBD2 (5 bases). Germline-derived CDR1 and CDR2 are SGHNT and YYREEE (reference sequence). The germline V and J ends were trimmed by 4 bases and 7 bases, with 18 bases remaining between them. There are 14 residues in the CDR3. The CDR3 sequence: CASSPAMGTGEQYF. Here the CDR3 DNA reads TGTGCCAGCAGCCCGGCAATGGGAACGGGGGAGCAGTACTTC.

The chain carries TRBV2 and TRBJ2-3; no definite D call. Germline lookup yields CDR1 SNHLY and CDR2 FYNNEI. This CDR3 comprises 13 residues. V was pared by 6 bases and J by 2 bases, with 9 bases between. This CDR3 is CASSIPPTDTQYF. The CDR3 nucleotides read TGTGCCAGCAGCATTCCCCCCACAGATACGCAGTATTTT.